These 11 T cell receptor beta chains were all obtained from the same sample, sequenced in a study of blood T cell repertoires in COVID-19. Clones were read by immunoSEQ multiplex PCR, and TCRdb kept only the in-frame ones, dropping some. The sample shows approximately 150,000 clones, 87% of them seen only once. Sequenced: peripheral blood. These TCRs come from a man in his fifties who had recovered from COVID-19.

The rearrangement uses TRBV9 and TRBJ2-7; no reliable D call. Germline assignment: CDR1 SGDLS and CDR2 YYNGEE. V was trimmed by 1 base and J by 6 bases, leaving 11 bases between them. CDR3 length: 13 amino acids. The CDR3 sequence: CASSVKERTEQYF. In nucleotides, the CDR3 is TGTGCCAGCAGCGTAAAAGAGCGTACCGAGCAGTACTTC.

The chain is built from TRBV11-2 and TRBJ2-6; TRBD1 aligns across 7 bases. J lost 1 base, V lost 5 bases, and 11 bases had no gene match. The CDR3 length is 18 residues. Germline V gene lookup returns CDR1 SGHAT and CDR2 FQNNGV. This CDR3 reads CASSKRGPKLSGANVLTF. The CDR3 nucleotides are TGTGCCAGCAGCAAAAGGGGGCCCAAATTGTCTGGGGCCAACGTCCTGACTTTC.

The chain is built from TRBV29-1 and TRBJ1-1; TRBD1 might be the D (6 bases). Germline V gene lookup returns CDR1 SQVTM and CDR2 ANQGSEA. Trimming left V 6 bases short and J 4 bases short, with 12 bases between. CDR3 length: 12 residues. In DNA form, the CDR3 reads TGCAGCGTAGCCAGGGGCGCCACTGAAGCTTTCTTT. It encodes CSVARGATEAFF.

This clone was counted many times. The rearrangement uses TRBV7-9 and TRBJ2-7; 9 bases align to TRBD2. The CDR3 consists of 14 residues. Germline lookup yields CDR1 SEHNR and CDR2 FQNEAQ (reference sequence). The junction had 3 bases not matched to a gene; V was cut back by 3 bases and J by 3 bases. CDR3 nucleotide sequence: TGTGCCAGCAGCTTCGCGACTAGCGGCTACGAGCAGTACTTC. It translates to CASSFATSGYEQYF.

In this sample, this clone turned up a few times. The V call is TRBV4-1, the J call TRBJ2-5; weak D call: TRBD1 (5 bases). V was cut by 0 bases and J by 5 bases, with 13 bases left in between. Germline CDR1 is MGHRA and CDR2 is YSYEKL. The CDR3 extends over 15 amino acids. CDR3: CASSQEKGYLETQYF. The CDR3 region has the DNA TGCGCCAGCAGCCAAGAGAAGGGGTATCTGGAGACCCAGTACTTC.

CDR3 nucleotides: TGCGCCAGCAGCCAAGTGAGAGGGGAGACCCAGTACTTC. Its translation is CASSQVRGETQYF. The chain employs TRBV4-3 and TRBJ2-5, with D possibly TRBD2 on 5 matching bases. V was pared by 1 base and J by 5 bases, with 8 bases between. The CDR3 covers 13 residues. Germline loops: CDR1 LGHNA, CDR2 YSLEER.

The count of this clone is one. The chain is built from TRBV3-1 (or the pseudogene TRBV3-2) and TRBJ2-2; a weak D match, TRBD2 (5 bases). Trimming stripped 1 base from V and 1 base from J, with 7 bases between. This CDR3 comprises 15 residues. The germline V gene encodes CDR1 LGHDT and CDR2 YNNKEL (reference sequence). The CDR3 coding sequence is TGTGCCAGCAGCCAAGGTGGAGGGAACACCGGGGAGCTGTTTTTT. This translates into CASSQGGGNTGELFF.

DNA of the CDR3: TGCGCCAGCAGCCGGACAGATAATCAGCCCCAGCATTTT. As protein: CASSRTDNQPQHF. The chain employs TRBV4-1 and TRBJ1-5, with a tentative D call TRBD1 (6 bases). Per the germline V gene, CDR1 is MGHRA and CDR2 is YSYEKL. The CDR3 is made up of 13 amino acids. Trimming took 4 bases from V and 4 from J, leaving 8 bases between them.

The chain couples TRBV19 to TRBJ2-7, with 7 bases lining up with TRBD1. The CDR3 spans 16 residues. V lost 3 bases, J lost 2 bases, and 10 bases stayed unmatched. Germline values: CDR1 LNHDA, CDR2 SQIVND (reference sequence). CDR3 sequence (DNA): TGTGCCAGTAGTATTTGGTCGGACAGGAATACCTACGAGCAGTACTTC. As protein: CASSIWSDRNTYEQYF.

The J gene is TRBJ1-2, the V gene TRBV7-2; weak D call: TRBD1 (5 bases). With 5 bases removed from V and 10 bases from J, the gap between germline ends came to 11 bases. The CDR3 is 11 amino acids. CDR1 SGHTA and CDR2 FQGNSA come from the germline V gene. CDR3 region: CASSATVDYTF. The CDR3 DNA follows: TGTGCCAGCAGCGCGACAGTGGACTACACCTTC.

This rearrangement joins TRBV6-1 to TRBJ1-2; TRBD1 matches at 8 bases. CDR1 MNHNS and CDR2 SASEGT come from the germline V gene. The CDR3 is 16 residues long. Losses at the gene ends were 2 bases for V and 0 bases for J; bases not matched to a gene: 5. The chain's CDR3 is CASSEYVQGANYGYTF. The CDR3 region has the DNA TGTGCCAGCAGTGAATACGTACAGGGGGCTAACTATGGCTACACCTTC.